The clone carrying this T cell receptor beta chain is deemed medium-sized (0.01 to 0.1%) by its frequency. The source of the sample is a study of T cell clusters in autoimmune cytopenias. The CDR3 has 15 amino acids. Germline V gives CDR1 ENHRY, CDR2 SYGVKD. TRB was amplified from approximately 230 ng of peripheral blood genomic DNA per sample. TRB was amplified by touch-down multiplex PCR, primer pools A and B combined. TCRdb re-called the multiplex PCR reads, yielding one record per CDR3 amino acid sequence without DNA. Its clone listing holds 1,300 to 1,500 distinct CDR3 sequences. A further study also used this sample, focusing on T cell repertoires in aging, cancer and after chemotherapy. Turning to that study: In each cancer cohort, median generation probability increased across chemotherapy, suggesting thymic output rebounded.

The specimen was peripheral blood. The receptor's source is a human donor with chronic lymphocytic leukemia. V usage is TRBV10-3 and J usage is TRBJ2-7; absent DNA, TCRdb's TRBD1 call cannot be checked. This CDR3 is CAISEVRGVSYEQYF.